Listed here are 26 T cell receptor beta chains from one sample, sequenced in a study of cytomegalovirus exposure and HLA in healthy donors. PCR was performed using 60 Vbeta and 13 Jbeta primers. The data were produced by immunoSEQ multiplex PCR, yet TCRdb's version contains in-frame clones alone and is incomplete. The profile covers 95,000 to 110,000 clones, with around 82% appearing a single time and approximately 2% taken by the ten largest. Sequencing used PBMCs. All receptors come from a woman aged 40-49 years in good health and CMV-seronegative.

This clone was observed a few times. The rearrangement joins TRBV5-3 to TRBJ1-3; D gene uncertain. TRBV5-3 is filed as an ORF, its function uncertain. This CDR3 is built from 15 residues. V was shortened by 0 bases and J by 0 bases, with 7 bases between the two germline ends. CDR3 sequence: CARSLGLHSGNTIYF. The CDR3 nucleotides are TGTGCCAGAAGCTTGGGACTGCACTCTGGAAACACCATATATTTT.

The V gene is TRBV5-4, the J gene TRBJ2-6; maybe TRBD1 (6 bases). The CDR3 is 17 residues long. With 4 bases removed from V and 0 bases from J, the gap between germline ends came to 14 bases. Per the germline V gene, CDR1 is SGHNT and CDR2 is YYREEE (reference sequence). In nucleotides, the CDR3 is TGTGCCAGCAGCCGACAGGCTTTAAGCTCTGGGGCCAACGTCCTGACTTTC. Translation: CASSRQALSSGANVLTF.

The rearrangement joins TRBV7-3 to TRBJ2-5, with a weak D call TRBD1 (5 bases). Germline CDR1 SGHTA, CDR2 FQGTGA. CDR3 length equals 16 residues. V gave up 2 bases and J gave up 4 bases, with 17 bases separating them. This CDR3 reads CASSLFGRVGAETQYF. The CDR3 nucleotides read TGTGCCAGCAGCTTATTTGGCAGGGTAGGCGCAGAGACCCAGTACTTC.

This chain's CDR3 is CASRPPDRGRDEKLFF. The CDR3 nucleotides read TGTGCCAGCAGACCGCCCGACAGGGGGCGCGATGAAAAACTGTTTTTT. V is TRBV28 and J is TRBJ1-4; TRBD1 aligns across 10 bases. V trimming: 6 bases; J trimming: 6 bases; junction bases outside the gene matches: 10. From germline, CDR1 is MDHEN and CDR2 SYDVKM. CDR3 length equals 16 residues.

The J gene is TRBJ1-2, the V gene TRBV6-5; D is undetermined. The germline gives CDR1 MNHEY, CDR2 SVGAGI. The CDR3 contains 13 residues. V was pared by 2 bases and J by 3 bases, with 7 bases between. This CDR3 reads CASSYRGYYGYTF. The CDR3 DNA follows: TGTGCCAGCAGTTACAGAGGGTACTATGGCTACACCTTC.

This chain links TRBV30 with TRBJ2-5; D uncertain. Germline V gives CDR1 GTSNPN, CDR2 SVGIG (reference sequence). The CDR3 runs to 13 residues. V was shortened by 3 bases and J by 5 bases, with 13 bases between the two germline ends. For the CDR3, the DNA is TGTGCCTGGAGCCCTAGAACTTGGGAGACCCAGTACTTC. Encoded protein: CAWSPRTWETQYF.

The rearrangement joins TRBV15 to TRBJ1-5; the D gene is possibly TRBD1 (6 bases). With 5 bases removed from V and 0 bases from J, the gap between germline ends came to 17 bases. CDR1 and CDR2 (germline): LNHNV, YYDKDF (reference sequence). The CDR3 is 17 residues long. The CDR3 region has the DNA TGTGCCACCAGCGCCCGGACAGTGACTTATAGCAATCAGCCCCAGCATTTT. It codes for CATSARTVTYSNQPQHF. The full variable domain, completed using reference TRBV15 and TRBJ1-5, is DAMVIQNPRYQVTQFGKPVTLSCSQTLNHNVMYWYQQKSSQAPKLLFHYYDKDFNNEADTPDNFQSRRPNTSFCFLDIRSPGLGDTAMYLCATSARTVTYSNQPQHFGDGTRLSIL.

The rearrangement joins TRBV7-9 to TRBJ2-4; 9 bases are shared with TRBD1. Germline V gene data show CDR1 as SEHNR and CDR2 as FQNEAQ (reference sequence). With V trimmed by 5 bases and J by 7 bases, 12 bases remained unmatched. The CDR3 totals 16 residues. The CDR3 nucleotides are TGTGCCAGCAGCCTACCACCGGGACAGGGACTGAACATTCAGTACTTC. Residues: CASSLPPGQGLNIQYF.

The V gene is TRBV15, the J gene TRBJ1-1; 8 nucleotides agree with TRBD1. CDR3 length equals 16 residues. Germline V gives CDR1 LNHNV, CDR2 YYDKDF (reference sequence). After removal of 3 bases from V and 1 base from J, the junction contained 7 bases not matched to a gene. DNA of the CDR3: TGTGCCACCAGCAGGAGGTTAGGACAGGGGAACACTGAAGCTTTCTTT. The encoded protein is CATSRRLGQGNTEAFF.

Only a few counts were recorded for this clone. The chain is built from TRBV4-1 and TRBJ2-7; 11 nucleotides agree with TRBD2. J was trimmed by 0 bases and V by 0 bases; bases with no gene match: 4. Germline values: CDR1 MGHRA, CDR2 YSYEKL. The CDR3 spans 17 residues. The CDR3 nucleotides read TGCGCCAGCAGCCAAGACCGGACTAGCGGGCCCTCCTACGAGCAGTACTTC. The encoded protein is CASSQDRTSGPSYEQYF.

The CDR3 bases are TGTGCCAGCAGCTTAGTGCCAGGGGATGGCTACACCTTC. This sequence encodes CASSLVPGDGYTF. The J gene is TRBJ1-2, the V gene TRBV7-6, with D possibly TRBD1 on 6 matching bases. Germline CDR1 SGHVS, CDR2 FNYEAQ. V was cut by 1 base and J by 6 bases, with 9 bases left in between. The CDR3 is 13 amino acids.

This clone was seen only a few times. The chain employs TRBV7-3 and TRBJ1-1; D is perhaps TRBD1 (5 bases). CDR3 length: 15 amino acids. The V gene's germline CDR1 is SGHTA and CDR2 FQGTGA. Trimming took off 5 bases at V and 2 bases at J, with 15 bases between the two ends. CDR3 nucleotide sequence: TGTGCCAGCAGCCTCCTGGGAACAGGTAACACTGAAGCTTTCTTT. Its translation: CASSLLGTGNTEAFF.

The rearrangement links TRBV4-3 to TRBJ1-5; no reliable D call. There are 14 residues in the CDR3. Germline V CDR1 and CDR2: LGHNA, YSLEER. V dropped 6 bases and J dropped 4 bases, with 13 bases sitting between them. CDR3 bases: TGCGCCAGCAGTCGAGAGTTAGTGAATCAGCCCCAGCATTTT. It yields the protein CASSRELVNQPQHF.

A few counts support this clone. The chain is built from TRBV5-5 and TRBJ2-2, with D maybe TRBD1 (5 bases). Trimming left V 2 bases short and J 2 bases short, with 13 bases between. Germline V gives CDR1 SGHKS, CDR2 YYEKEE (reference sequence). The CDR3 runs 16 residues. DNA of the CDR3: TGTGCCAGCAGCTTCGATCCCCAGGGAAACACCGGGGAGCTGTTTTTT. It specifies CASSFDPQGNTGELFF.

In nucleotides, the CDR3 is TGTGCCAGCAGCTCCACGGGACTGTACACTGAAGCTTTCTTT. It is translated as CASSSTGLYTEAFF. This sequence joins TRBV6-5 and TRBJ1-1; TRBD1 might be the D (5 bases). CDR1 and CDR2 (germline): MNHEY, SVGAGI. The CDR3 sequence is 14 residues long. V gave up 6 bases and J gave up 3 bases, with 14 bases separating them.

The rearrangement uses TRBV7-9 and TRBJ1-2, with a weak D call TRBD1 (6 bases). The CDR3 has 14 residues. The germline gives CDR1 SEHNR, CDR2 FQNEAQ (reference sequence). V was trimmed by 5 bases and J by 5 bases, leaving 15 bases between them. The CDR3 DNA is TGTGCCAGCAGCGCCACTCGGACAGCTTATGGCTACACCTTC. It yields the protein CASSATRTAYGYTF. Variable domain in full (rest from reference TRBV7-9 and TRBJ1-2): DTGVSQNPRHKITKRGQNVTFRCDPISEHNRLYWYRQTLGQGPEFLTYFQNEAQLEKSRLLSDRFSAERPKGSFSTLEIQRTEQGDSAMYLCASSATRTAYGYTFGSGTRLTVV.

The chain recombines TRBV28 with TRBJ2-7; tentatively, D is TRBD2 (6 bases). V was cut by 6 bases and J by 7 bases, with 22 bases left in between. Germline CDR1 is MDHEN and CDR2 is SYDVKM. CDR3 length: 15 residues. CDR3 sequence (DNA): TGTGCCAGCAGCTTACCGGGACTGTCTTTGAAAGAGCAGTACTTC. This codes for CASSLPGLSLKEQYF.

The V and J genes are TRBV6-1 and TRBJ2-5, with TRBD1 matching over 8 bases. The J call may be incorrect, as the DNA end agrees better with TRBJ2-7. The length of the CDR3 is 15 residues. CDR1 and CDR2 from the germline V gene are MNHNS and SASEGT. This chain's CDR3 is CASSLRTGLSYEQYF. The CDR3 bases are TGTGCCAGCAGTCTTCGGACAGGGCTTTCCTACGAGCAGTACTTC.

The chain is built from TRBV11-2 and TRBJ2-1, with 7 bases lining up with TRBD2. CDR1 SGHAT and CDR2 FQNNGV come from the germline V gene. Trimming at V came to 1 base and at J to 7 bases, leaving 7 bases not matched to a gene. CDR3 length: 15 residues. As DNA, the CDR3 is TGTGCCAGCAGCTTAGCCCGGACTAGTCTTAATGAGCAGTTCTTC. Translated: CASSLARTSLNEQFF.

The chain recombines TRBV7-2 with TRBJ1-6; D unresolved. V dropped 0 bases and J dropped 10 bases, with 7 bases sitting between them. CDR3 size: 13 residues. CDR1 is SGHTA and CDR2 is FQGNSA in the germline V gene. The CDR3 sequence is CASSLATGSPLHF. In DNA, the CDR3 is TGTGCCAGCAGCTTAGCCACGGGGTCACCCCTCCACTTT.

The V and J genes are TRBV7-9 and TRBJ2-5, with D maybe TRBD2 (6 bases). The CDR3 covers 15 residues. Germline values: CDR1 SEHNR, CDR2 FQNEAQ (reference sequence). Trimming took 8 bases from V and 4 from J, leaving 20 bases between them. The CDR3 DNA is TGTGCCAGCCCATTTCTGGGGGGACCCGTAGAGACCCAGTACTTC. Translated: CASPFLGGPVETQYF.

This chain joins TRBV27 and TRBJ2-7; 8 bases are shared with TRBD1. In germline, CDR1 is MNHEY, CDR2 SMNVEV (reference sequence). This CDR3 comprises 14 residues. With V trimmed by 5 bases and J by 5 bases, 8 bases remained unmatched. CDR3 amino acids: CASSGGTGINEQYF. The CDR3 DNA follows: TGTGCCAGCAGTGGCGGGACAGGTATCAACGAGCAGTACTTC.

This chain joins TRBV27 and TRBJ2-3, with 11 bases fitting TRBD2. The germline V gene encodes CDR1 MNHEY and CDR2 SMNVEV (reference sequence). The CDR3 is 18 residues long. With V trimmed by 5 bases and J by 1 base, 11 bases remained unmatched. CDR3 nucleotides: TGTGCCAGCAGTCCCCCAACCGCACTAGCGGGAGGCACAGATACGCAGTATTTT. Translation: CASSPPTALAGGTDTQYF.

This chain uses TRBV28 with TRBJ2-2, with unresolved D. This CDR3 has 14 residues. Germline CDR1 MDHEN, CDR2 SYDVKM. The V gene lost 2 bases and the J gene lost 4 bases, with 8 bases spanning the gap. CDR3 region: CASSLTVPTGELFF. The CDR3 nucleotides are TGTGCCAGCAGTTTAACAGTTCCCACCGGGGAGCTGTTTTTT.

This clone was counted only a few times. The chain joins TRBV19 to TRBJ1-2, with D possibly TRBD1 on 5 matching bases. V lost 3 bases to trimming and J lost 4 bases, with 15 bases between them. The germline CDR1 and CDR2 sequences are LNHDA and SQIVND (reference sequence). The CDR3 consists of 15 residues. CDR3 residues: CASSIQGNRGYGYTF. The DNA of the CDR3 is TGTGCCAGTAGTATTCAAGGCAATAGGGGCTATGGCTACACCTTC.

A few counts support this clone. The chain carries TRBV15 and TRBJ1-2; 7 positions match TRBD1. The trim removed 3 bases at V and 8 bases at J, leaving 9 bases unmatched. The CDR3 spans 14 residues. Germline V lookup: CDR1 LNHNV, CDR2 YYDKDF (reference sequence). CDR3 residues: CATSRNGQGGGYTF. The CDR3, as DNA: TGTGCCACCAGCAGGAACGGGCAGGGGGGAGGCTACACCTTC.